One T cell receptor beta chain is described in this entry. The CDR3 spans 14 residues. Germline V CDR1 and CDR2: MNHEY, SVGAGI. The trim removed 6 bases at V and 4 bases at J, leaving 6 bases unmatched. These data come from a study of blood T cell repertoires in COVID-19. TCRdb's copy holds only in-frame clones and misses some; the assay was immunoSEQ multiplex PCR. This sample has tens of thousands of clones, with roughly 70% found just once. The TCR originated in a man older than 75 with acute or convalescent COVID-19. V and J are TRBV6-5 and TRBJ2-3; 8 positions match TRBD2. Material for sequencing was peripheral blood. The CDR3 nucleotides are TGTGCCAGCAGGCCGGGACTAGGGGCAGATACGCAGTATTTT. As protein: CASRPGLGADTQYF.